These 32 T cell receptor beta chains originate from one sample sequenced in a study of blood T cell repertoires in COVID-19. The data were produced by immunoSEQ multiplex PCR, yet TCRdb's version contains in-frame clones alone and is incomplete. Here the sample spans around 70,000 clones, 70% to 90% being singletons. The specimen sequenced was peripheral blood. The source is a woman aged 80 or older with active or convalescent COVID-19.

The chain carries TRBV5-6 and TRBJ2-2; D is undetermined. Germline V gene lookup returns CDR1 SGHDT and CDR2 YYEEEE. The length of the CDR3 is 12 residues. Trimming removed 4 bases at V and 3 bases at J, with 4 bases between. The CDR3 nucleotides are TGTGCCAGCAGCCGGTACACCGGGGAGCTGTTTTTT. Translating gives CASSRYTGELFF. Using reference TRBV5-6 and TRBJ2-2 for the parts outside the CDR3, the full variable domain is DAGVTQSPTHLIKTRGQQVTLRCSPKSGHDTVSWYQQALGQGPQFIFQYYEEEERQRGNFPDRFSGHQFPNYSSELNVNALLLGDSALYLCASSRYTGELFFGEGSRLTVL.

The V call is TRBV11-1, the J call TRBJ2-1; 11 nucleotides align to TRBD2. The J segment lost 3 bases and the V segment lost 5 bases, leaving 3 bases of the junction unmatched. Germline loops: CDR1 SGHAT, CDR2 FQDESV (reference sequence). The CDR3 sequence is 15 residues long. The CDR3 sequence: CASSPGLAGYNEQFF. The CDR3 DNA sequence: TGTGCCAGCAGCCCCGGACTAGCGGGCTACAATGAGCAGTTCTTC. Together with reference TRBV11-1 and TRBJ2-1, the CDR3 gives the full variable domain: EAEVAQSPRYKITEKSQAVAFWCDPISGHATLYWYRQILGQGPELLVQFQDESVVDDSQLPKDRFSAERLKGVDSTLKIQPAELGDSAMYLCASSPGLAGYNEQFFGPGTRLTVL.

The CDR3 protein is CASSKDHRPSGQMTSNQPQHF. The CDR3 DNA reads as TGTGCCAGCAGCAAAGATCACCGGCCCTCAGGGCAGATGACTAGCAATCAGCCCCAGCATTTT. The chain employs TRBV21-1 and TRBJ1-5; the table's TRBD1 call for D was not verified on the DNA. TRBV21-1 counts as a pseudogene. The CDR3 spans 21 residues.

This chain connects TRBV6-5 to TRBJ1-2, with TRBD1 identical over 8 bases. Germline values: CDR1 MNHEY, CDR2 SVGAGI. V lost 6 bases to trimming and J lost 5 bases; unmatched junction nucleotides: 2. The CDR3 extends over 12 amino acids. The CDR3 DNA sequence: TGTGCCAGCAGACGGACAGGGTATGGCTACACCTTC. It is translated as CASRRTGYGYTF.

This clone was recorded only once. V gene TRBV18 combines with J gene TRBJ2-5; 8 bases map to TRBD1. This CDR3 comprises 14 residues. Trimming at V came to 3 bases and at J to 5 bases, leaving 5 bases not matched to a gene. In germline, CDR1 is KGHSH, CDR2 LQKENI. As DNA, the CDR3 is TGTGCCAGCTCACCCGGGACAGGACAGGAGACCCAGTACTTC. Amino acids: CASSPGTGQETQYF.

J is TRBJ2-2 and V is TRBV7-2, with D perhaps matching TRBD2 (5 bases). V shed 2 bases and J shed 6 bases, with 13 bases lying between them. The germline gives CDR1 SGHTA, CDR2 FQGNSA. The length of the CDR3 is 15 residues. The CDR3 protein is CASSLLASSAGELFF. The CDR3 nucleotides are TGTGCCAGCAGCTTACTGGCTAGCTCTGCCGGGGAGCTGTTTTTT.

This clone was detected once. The chain uses TRBV7-2 and TRBJ1-5; D might be TRBD1 (6 bases). The V end lost 5 bases, the J end lost 4 bases, and 12 bases lay between the germline ends. The CDR3 covers 14 residues. Germline CDR1 is SGHTA and CDR2 is FQGNSA. CDR3 sequence (DNA): TGTGCCAGCAGCCCCGGGACACCGAATCAGCCCCAGCATTTT. This codes for CASSPGTPNQPQHF. Drawing the rest from reference TRBV7-2 and TRBJ1-5, the complete variable domain is GAGVSQSPSNKVTEKGKDVELRCDPISGHTALYWYRQSLGQGLEFLIYFQGNSAPDKSGLPSDRFSAERTGGSVSTLTIQRTQQEDSAVYLCASSPGTPNQPQHFGDGTRLSIL.

The V and J genes are TRBV27 and TRBJ1-1; 9 nucleotides line up with TRBD1. The CDR3 contains 13 residues. V lost 3 bases to trimming and J lost 7 bases; unmatched junction nucleotides: 3. Germline values: CDR1 MNHEY, CDR2 SMNVEV (reference sequence). The CDR3, as DNA: TGTGCCAGCAGTTTCACAGGGGGCTTTGAAGCTTTCTTT. It yields the protein CASSFTGGFEAFF.

This clone appeared a few times. The chain joins TRBV11-2 to TRBJ2-5; 9 nucleotides line up with TRBD1. This CDR3 has 15 residues. Germline CDR1 is SGHAT and CDR2 is FQNNGV. V gave up 3 bases and J gave up 2 bases; unmatched junction bases: 4. CDR3 in amino acids: CASSFAGQGQETQYF. The DNA of the CDR3 is TGTGCCAGCAGCTTTGCGGGACAGGGTCAAGAGACCCAGTACTTC.

This chain links TRBV3-1 (or the pseudogene TRBV3-2) with TRBJ1-2, with 8 positions matching TRBD1. The CDR3 covers 14 residues. Germline lookup yields CDR1 LGHDT and CDR2 YNNKEL (reference sequence). Germline trimming cut 4 bases from V and 2 bases from J; bases unmatched to any gene: 3. The CDR3 spells CASSPGQGNYGYTF. Here the CDR3 DNA reads TGTGCCAGCAGCCCCGGACAGGGCAACTATGGCTACACCTTC.

The J gene is TRBJ2-7, the V gene TRBV27, with 11 bases matching TRBD2. Germline lookup yields CDR1 MNHEY and CDR2 SMNVEV (reference sequence). This CDR3 contains 15 residues. The J segment lost 2 bases and the V segment lost 3 bases, leaving 3 bases of the junction unmatched. In DNA, the CDR3 is TGTGCCAGCAGTTTCTCGACTAGCGGGGCCTACGAGCAGTACTTC. Translated: CASSFSTSGAYEQYF.

This chain links TRBV5-6 with TRBJ1-1; the D is unclear. The V gene lost 4 bases and the J gene lost 0 bases, with 10 bases spanning the gap. CDR3 length equals 14 residues. Germline values: CDR1 SGHDT, CDR2 YYEEEE. The CDR3 loop is CASSPWALNTEAFF. The CDR3 DNA is TGTGCCAGCAGCCCCTGGGCGCTGAACACTGAAGCTTTCTTT.

Here the CDR3 reads CSVRDRDNGYTF. CDR3 in DNA: TGCAGCGTTAGGGACAGGGATAACGGCTACACCTTC. V usage is TRBV29-1 and J usage is TRBJ1-2; 9 bases fit TRBD1. Per the germline V gene, CDR1 is SQVTM and CDR2 is ANQGSEA. This CDR3 contains 12 residues. The J segment lost 8 bases and the V segment lost 5 bases, leaving 6 bases of the junction unmatched. Variable domain in full (rest from reference TRBV29-1 and TRBJ1-2): SAVISQKPSRDICQRGTSLTIQCQVDSQVTMMFWYRQQPGQSLTLIATANQGSEATYESGFVIDKFPISRPNLTFSTLTVSNMSPEDSSIYLCSVRDRDNGYTFGSGTRLTVV.

A single count supports this clone. The J gene is TRBJ2-3, the V gene TRBV4-3; D perhaps matches TRBD1 (6 bases). The V gene's germline CDR1 is LGHNA and CDR2 YSLEER. The CDR3 covers 14 residues. The V end lost 2 bases, the J end lost 4 bases, and 10 bases lay between the germline ends. CDR3 nucleotide sequence: TGCGCCAGCAGCCAAAGGGCAGGGGCAGATACGCAGTATTTT. It yields the protein CASSQRAGADTQYF.

The CDR3 sequence is CASSLTRETQYF. The DNA of the CDR3 is TGTGCCAGCAGCTTAACGCGTGAGACCCAGTACTTC. The chain combines TRBV7-3 with TRBJ2-5; D gene ambiguous. Germline V CDR1 and CDR2: SGHTA, FQGTGA. Trimming pared 0 bases from V and 5 bases from J, leaving 4 bases between. There are 12 residues in the CDR3.

V usage is TRBV2 and J usage is TRBJ2-5; the D is unclear. This CDR3 spans 14 amino acids. The germline V and J ends were trimmed by 3 bases and 4 bases, with 12 bases remaining between them. Germline CDR1 SNHLY, CDR2 FYNNEI. CDR3 DNA: TGTGCCAGCAGTGAGGCCACCTCCAGAGAGACCCAGTACTTC. Protein sequence: CASSEATSRETQYF. Variable domain in full (rest from reference TRBV2 and TRBJ2-5): EPEVTQTPSHQVTQMGQEVILRCVPISNHLYFYWYRQILGQKVEFLVSFYNNEISEKSEIFDDQFSVERPDGSNFTLKIRSTKLEDSAMYFCASSEATSRETQYFGPGTRLLVL.

The chain links TRBV14 to TRBJ1-5; a weak D match, TRBD1 (6 bases). This CDR3 has 13 residues. CDR1 is SGHDN and CDR2 is FVKESK in the germline V gene. V was shortened by 5 bases and J by 6 bases, with 11 bases between the two germline ends. This chain's CDR3 is CASSYRVGQPQHF. The CDR3 DNA sequence: TGTGCCAGCAGCTACAGGGTTGGTCAGCCCCAGCATTTT.

The chain uses TRBV19 and TRBJ2-3; D might be TRBD1 (5 bases). Trimming pared 7 bases from V and 4 bases from J, leaving 12 bases between. CDR1 LNHDA and CDR2 SQIVND come from the germline V gene (reference sequence). CDR3 length: 13 residues. The CDR3 loop is CASIGQVSDTQYF. The CDR3 DNA follows: TGTGCCAGTATAGGACAAGTGTCAGATACGCAGTATTTT.

This clone was recorded only once. The chain recombines TRBV6-6 with TRBJ1-2; 9 nucleotides agree with TRBD1. V gave up 2 bases and J gave up 6 bases; unmatched junction bases: 7. The germline V gene has CDR1 MNHNY and CDR2 SVGAGI (reference sequence). The CDR3 loop spans 15 amino acids. The CDR3 reads CASSYPGTGLNGYTF. The CDR3 nucleotides are TGTGCCAGCAGTTACCCCGGGACAGGGCTAAATGGCTACACCTTC.

The V gene is TRBV5-4, the J gene TRBJ1-1; 11 nucleotides line up with TRBD1. CDR3 length equals 13 residues. CDR1 SGHNT and CDR2 YYREEE come from the germline V gene (reference sequence). Trimming cost V 4 bases and J 4 bases; bases outside gene matches: 0. CDR3 sequence: CASSGTGGTEAFF. As DNA, the CDR3 is TGTGCCAGCAGCGGGACAGGGGGCACTGAAGCTTTCTTT.

The chain carries TRBV10-3 and TRBJ1-1; a weak D match, TRBD1 (6 bases). Looked up from germline, CDR1 is ENHRY and CDR2 is SYGVKD. Trimming cost V 11 bases and J 1 base, with 14 bases left between them. This CDR3 has 13 residues. The CDR3 protein is CAVQGSENTEAFF. The CDR3 DNA reads TGTGCCGTCCAGGGGTCGGAGAACACTGAAGCTTTCTTT.

The V gene is TRBV7-8, the J gene TRBJ1-6; 7 nucleotides agree with TRBD1. Germline V CDR1 and CDR2: SGHVS, FQNEAQ. The V gene end was trimmed by 0 bases and the J gene end by 10 bases; junction bases not matched to a gene: 3. The CDR3 covers 14 residues. Written as DNA, the CDR3 is TGTGCCAGCAGCTTAGCAGGGGGCAGGTCACCCCTCCACTTT. It is translated as CASSLAGGRSPLHF.

The rearrangement joins TRBV20-1 to TRBJ1-2; no definite D call. The germline V gene has CDR1 DFQATT and CDR2 SNEGSKA (reference sequence). V lost 5 bases and J 5 bases, leaving 3 bases between the germline ends. The CDR3 runs 9 residues. The CDR3 coding sequence is TGCAGTGCTCAGTATGGCTACACCTTC. Protein product: CSAQYGYTF.

The V gene is TRBV2, the J gene TRBJ2-7, with 10 bases identical to TRBD2. Germline CDR1 SNHLY, CDR2 FYNNEI. V gave up 6 bases and J gave up 0 bases; unmatched junction bases: 8. This CDR3 spans 16 amino acids. CDR3: CASSAGLAESSYEQYF. The CDR3 coding sequence is TGTGCCAGCAGCGCCGGACTAGCGGAGAGCTCCTACGAGCAGTACTTC.

The chain combines TRBV23-1 with TRBJ1-5; the match to TRBD1 covers 8 bases. TRBV23-1 counts as an open reading frame of uncertain function. This CDR3 has 19 amino acids. V was clipped by 7 bases and J by 5 bases; unmatched bases: 22. CDR3 amino acids: CASTPRAGQGRVEHQPQHF. The CDR3 nucleotides are TGCGCCAGCACCCCCCGCGCTGGACAGGGAAGGGTCGAACATCAGCCCCAGCATTTT.

The J gene is TRBJ2-3, the V gene TRBV27, with TRBD2 matching over 7 bases. The CDR3 spans 15 residues. V trimming: 5 bases; J trimming: 4 bases; junction bases outside the gene matches: 9. Germline values: CDR1 MNHEY, CDR2 SMNVEV (reference sequence). Here the CDR3 DNA reads TGTGCCAGCAGTCCCCGGGACGGGGGGTCAGATACGCAGTATTTT. It yields the protein CASSPRDGGSDTQYF.

The CDR3 here is CATSKQGDNEQFF. CDR3 bases: TGTGCCACCAGCAAACAGGGAGACAATGAGCAGTTCTTC. The V and J genes are TRBV15 and TRBJ2-1; D perhaps matches TRBD1 (6 bases). There are 13 residues in the CDR3. Germline V gene data show CDR1 as LNHNV and CDR2 as YYDKDF (reference sequence). V was pared by 4 bases and J by 5 bases, with 9 bases between.

The chain has TRBV11-3 and TRBJ2-1, with D unclear. From germline, CDR1 is SGHNT and CDR2 YENEEA. The length of the CDR3 is 13 residues. The V and J ends lost 2 bases and 6 bases respectively, with 8 bases between them. The CDR3 loop reads CASSLNGLNEQFF. The CDR3 nucleotides are TGTGCCAGCAGCTTAAACGGTCTCAATGAGCAGTTCTTC.

The CDR3 nucleotides are TGTGCCAGCAGCGCACAGGGGCTTCCTGGTGGCTACACCTTC. Translation: CASSAQGLPGGYTF. This chain links TRBV9 with TRBJ1-2; 7 positions match TRBD1. There are 14 residues in the CDR3. The V gene end was trimmed by 3 bases and the J gene end by 7 bases; junction bases not matched to a gene: 9. The germline CDR1 and CDR2 sequences are SGDLS and YYNGEE.

This chain joins TRBV7-8 and TRBJ1-2; 8 bases align to TRBD1. The V gene's germline CDR1 is SGHVS and CDR2 FQNEAQ. The trim removed 1 base at V and 13 bases at J, leaving 8 bases unmatched. This CDR3 comprises 13 residues. The CDR3 protein is CASSLGTDRVTTF. Here the CDR3 DNA reads TGTGCCAGCAGCTTAGGAACGGACAGGGTAACCACCTTC.

This chain uses TRBV11-2 with TRBJ2-7; 7 nucleotides match TRBD1. CDR3 length equals 17 residues. Germline V lookup: CDR1 SGHAT, CDR2 FQNNGV. Trimming removed 6 bases from V and 0 bases from J; junction bases left unmatched: 14. CDR3 in DNA: TGTGCCAGCAGGACCAACAGGGGCCCCCGCAGCTCCTACGAGCAGTACTTC. This encodes CASRTNRGPRSSYEQYF.

V gene TRBV30 combines with J gene TRBJ1-1, with 10 bases identical to TRBD1. Trimming removed 3 bases from V and 7 bases from J; junction bases left unmatched: 5. The CDR3 has 13 residues. Germline V gene sequence: CDR1 GTSNPN, CDR2 SVGIG (reference sequence). The CDR3 nucleotides are TGTGCCTGGAGCCCCCGGGACAGGGGTGAAGCTTTCTTT. It codes for CAWSPRDRGEAFF.